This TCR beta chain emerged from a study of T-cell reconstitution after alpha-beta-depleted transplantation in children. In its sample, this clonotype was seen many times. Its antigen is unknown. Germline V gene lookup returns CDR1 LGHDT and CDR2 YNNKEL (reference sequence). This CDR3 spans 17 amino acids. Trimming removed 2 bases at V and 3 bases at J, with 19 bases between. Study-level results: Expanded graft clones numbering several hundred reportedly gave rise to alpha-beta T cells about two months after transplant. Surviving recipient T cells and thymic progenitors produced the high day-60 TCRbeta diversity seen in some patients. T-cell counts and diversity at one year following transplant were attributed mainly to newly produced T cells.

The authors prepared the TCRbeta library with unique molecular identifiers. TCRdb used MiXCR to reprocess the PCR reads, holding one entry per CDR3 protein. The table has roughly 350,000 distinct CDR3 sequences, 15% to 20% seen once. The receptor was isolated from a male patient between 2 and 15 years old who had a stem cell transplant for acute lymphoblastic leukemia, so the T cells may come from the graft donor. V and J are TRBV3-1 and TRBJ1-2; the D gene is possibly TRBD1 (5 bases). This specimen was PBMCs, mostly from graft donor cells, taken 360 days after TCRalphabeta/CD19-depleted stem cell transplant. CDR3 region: CASSQFSGALFDYGYTF. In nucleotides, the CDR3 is TGTGCCAGCAGCCAATTTTCCGGGGCCCTATTCGACTATGGCTACACCTTC.